Listed below are T cell receptor beta chains from one sample, sequenced in a study of shared clonotypes between healthy human individuals. Only in-frame clones appear in the TCRdb table, and some are missing; sequencing was by immunoSEQ multiplex PCR. This sample has hundreds of thousands of clones; roughly 79% occur once, and the top ten carry around 13%. The material sequenced was PBMCs. The receptor set was obtained from a woman in her thirties or forties in good health. Some clones in this sample may be carry-over from other donors' samples. Both conserved end residues are part of each CDR3. The order of the fields is D gene, V gene, clone size, J gene, CDR3 DNA, CDR3 protein. The D gene is left open where the match is weak. Clone sizes are given selectively: once, few, many, or a class where the clone is expanded.

.	TRBV7-8	few	TRBJ2-1	TGTGCCAGCAGCCCCGGGAGCGGAGGGGGAAATGAGCAGTTCTTC	CASSPGSGGGNEQFF
.	TRBV6-1	.	TRBJ2-7	TGTGCCAGCAGTGAACGGCAGGGTCTTTCCTACGAGCAGTACTTC	CASSERQGLSYEQYF
.	TRBV5-1	.	TRBJ2-7	TGCGCCAGCTCCCCACAGATGGAGACAAGGAGCTCCTACGAGCAGTACTTC	CASSPQMETRSSYEQYF
TRBD2	TRBV7-2	.	TRBJ2-5	TGTGCCAGCAGCCGTTCTAGCGGGAGCCAGGAGACCCAGTACTTC	CASSRSSGSQETQYF
TRBD2	TRBV5-1	few	TRBJ2-1	TGCGCCAGCAGACCAGCGGGAGTTCCTAATGGGTATGAGCAGTTCTTC	CASRPAGVPNGYEQFF
.	TRBV12-5	.	TRBJ1-1	TGTGCTAGTGGTTTGGAGGGACGAGCTTTCTTT	CASGLEGRAFF
.	TRBV30	.	TRBJ1-3	TGTGCCTGGGACAGGAGCGCTGGAAACACCATATATTTT	CAWDRSAGNTIYF
.	TRBV11-1	.	TRBJ1-1	TGTGCCAGCATGGGGGAGAACACTGAAGCTTTCTTT	CASMGENTEAFF
.	TRBV27	few	TRBJ2-1	TGTGCCAGCAGTTTACCCGGGACGGGTTACAATGAGCAGTTCTTC	CASSLPGTGYNEQFF
.	TRBV25-1	.	TRBJ1-4	TGTGCCAGCAGTGTCGTGGGGAGGGATGAAAAACTGTTTTTT	CASSVVGRDEKLFF
.	TRBV28	.	TRBJ2-1	TGTGCCAGCAGTTGGGGACTCTACAATGAGCAGTTCTTC	CASSWGLYNEQFF
.	TRBV2	.	TRBJ2-5	TGTGCCAGCAGTGACCTCGGGAGAGAGACCCAGTACTTC	CASSDLGRETQYF
TRBD2	TRBV9	.	TRBJ2-7	TGTGCCAGCAGCACTAGCGGGAGCTCCTACGAGCAGTACTTC	CASSTSGSSYEQYF
.	TRBV6-6	.	TRBJ2-6	TGTGCCGGAACCCCCCCCGGGGCCAACGTCCTGACTTTC	CAGTPPGANVLTF
TRBD2	TRBV5-1	few	TRBJ2-7	TGCGCCAGCAGCTTACTAGCGGGAGAGTACGAGCAGTACTTC	CASSLLAGEYEQYF
TRBD2	TRBV13	.	TRBJ2-5	TGTGCCAGCAGCCTCCGACTAGCGGGGAACCAAGAGACCCAGTACTTC	CASSLRLAGNQETQYF
.	TRBV4-1	.	TRBJ2-7	TGCGCCAGCAGCCAAGAAAGAACAGACTTAAGCTCCTACGAGCAGTACTTC	CASSQERTDLSSYEQYF
.	TRBV7-2	.	TRBJ2-7	TGTGCCAGCAGCTTAGGTTTTGCAGGGCCGTCGGGGCAGTACTTC	CASSLGFAGPSGQYF
.	TRBV29-1	.	TRBJ1-1	TGCAGCGTTAGGCACACGATGGATACTGAAGCTTTCTTT	CSVRHTMDTEAFF
TRBD2	TRBV5-5	.	TRBJ2-7	TGTGCCAGCAGCTTGTGGCTAGCGGGAGGCTTCTACTACGAGCAGTACTTC	CASSLWLAGGFYYEQYF
.	TRBV11-2	.	TRBJ2-3	TGTGCCAGCAGCCGAGGGGCGGGGTCTAGCACAGATACGCAGTATTTT	CASSRGAGSSTDTQYF
TRBD1	TRBV5-1	few	TRBJ2-6	TGCGCCAGCAGCCCCGACAGGGCTGGGGCCAACGTCCTGACTTTC	CASSPDRAGANVLTF
TRBD1	TRBV25-1	.	TRBJ1-5	TGTGCCAGCAGTGACGACAGGGGGTGGCAGCCCCAGCATTTT	CASSDDRGWQPQHF
.	TRBV7-5	.	TRBJ1-1	TGTGCCAGCAGCTTACTGGTAAACCGGGAAGCTTTCTTT	CASSLLVNREAFF
.	TRBV5-1	.	TRBJ2-1	TGCGCCAGCCGACTACTTACCACCTCCTACAATGAGCAGTTCTTC	CASRLLTTSYNEQFF
TRBD2	TRBV5-1	few	TRBJ2-5	TGCGCCAGCAGCTCGACTAGCGGGGTACAAGAGACCCAGTACTTC	CASSSTSGVQETQYF
TRBD2	TRBV7-7	.	TRBJ2-5	TGTGCCAGCAGCGTACTAGCGGGACCTCAAGAGACCCAGTACTTC	CASSVLAGPQETQYF
TRBD1	TRBV2	once	TRBJ1-5	TGTGCCAGCAGTGGGGGACAGGGCAATCAGCCCCAGCATTTT	CASSGGQGNQPQHF
.	TRBV2	many	TRBJ1-5	TGTGCCAGCAGGCAGGGACCTAGTCAGCCCCAGCATTTT	CASRQGPSQPQHF
.	TRBV7-3	.	TRBJ2-3	TGTGCCAGCAGCTTGCGACTAGAAACAGATACGCAGTATTTT	CASSLRLETDTQYF
.	TRBV28	.	TRBJ1-5	TGTGCCAGCAGTTTTGTAGGGAATCAGCCCCAGCATTTT	CASSFVGNQPQHF
TRBD1	TRBV4-3	.	TRBJ2-7	TGCGCCAGCAGCCCCGGACAGGGGGACGAGCAGTACTTC	CASSPGQGDEQYF
TRBD2	TRBV5-8	many	TRBJ2-2	TGTGCCAGCAGCTTTCCGACTAGCGGGATCAACACCGGGGAGCTGTTTTTT	CASSFPTSGINTGELFF
.	TRBV30	.	TRBJ1-1	TGTGCCTGGCAACAGGACACTGAAGCTTTCTTT	CAWQQDTEAFF
TRBD2	TRBV7-2	.	TRBJ2-7	TGTGCCAGCAGCTTAACTAGCGGGAGCTCCTACGAGCAGTACTTC	CASSLTSGSSYEQYF
.	TRBV18	.	TRBJ2-5	TGTGCCAGCTCACCACCATCCCCGGAACTCCAAGAGACCCAGTACTTC	CASSPPSPELQETQYF
TRBD1	TRBV30	.	TRBJ2-5	TGTGCCTGGAAAGGGGGCCTAGAGACCCAGTACTTC	CAWKGGLETQYF
TRBD2	TRBV27	.	TRBJ2-2	TGTGCCAGCAGTACTCGCACTAGCGGGAGTCAGGGCGGGGAGCTGTTTTTT	CASSTRTSGSQGGELFF
.	TRBV27	.	TRBJ2-7	TGTGCCAGCAGTTTGGGGGAACACTACGAGCAGTACTTC	CASSLGEHYEQYF
.	TRBV19	.	TRBJ1-2	TGTGCCAGTAGTCCCAGCCGAGCTAACTATGGCTACACCTTC	CASSPSRANYGYTF
.	TRBV13	.	TRBJ2-7	TGTGCCAGCAGCTTAGGCAACAGGGGAGGCGAGCAGTACTTC	CASSLGNRGGEQYF
.	TRBV29-1	few	TRBJ1-1	TGCAGCGTTGAAAGGATGGGCTCTGAAGCTTTCTTT	CSVERMGSEAFF
TRBD2	TRBV5-1	.	TRBJ2-1	TGCGCCAGCAGCTTCTGGGCGGGAGGCCCTCCTGGCAATGAGCAGTTCTTC	CASSFWAGGPPGNEQFF
.	TRBV30	.	TRBJ2-2	TGTGCCTTGTGCCTGACTAGTCTTACCGGGGAGCTGTTTTTT	CALCLTSLTGELFF